A single TCR beta chain is shown here with its context. This entry comes from a study of identical twins. One entry per CDR3 protein results from TCRdb running MiXCR on the 5' RACE reads. Here the sample spans 430,000 or so distinct CDR3 sequences, roughly a quarter being singletons. Germline CDR1 and CDR2: DFQATT and SNEGSKA (reference sequence). J gave up 1 base and V 3 bases, and 7 bases lay outside the gene matches. CDR3 length equals 15 residues. The same sample was also studied in work on T cells expressing NK-cell markers.

The sequence was obtained from a woman between 18 and 29 years old in good health. The gene calls are TRBV20-1 and TRBJ2-7, with 9 bases that match TRBD2. Sequenced: CD4+ T cells sorted from blood. The CDR3 is CSASRLAEKSYEQYF. CDR3 nucleotide sequence: TGCAGTGCTAGTCGACTAGCGGAGAAGTCCTACGAGCAGTACTTC.